This entry is about one T cell receptor (beta chain). In the original analysis: For nucleated cells, counts were estimated from reference gene primer amplification. Some clones are missing from TCRdb's copy, which holds only in-frame ones; the method was immunoSEQ multiplex PCR. V, J and clone size reflect that table, while D and trimming were determined from the DNA. The data contain about 98,000 clones, roughly 87% of them singletons. The length of the CDR3 is 13 residues. Germline CDR1 reads WSHSY; CDR2 reads SAAADI. Trimming took off 6 bases at V and 4 bases at J, with 12 bases between the two ends. This sample was taken from a study of blood T cell repertoires in COVID-19.

This rearrangement joins TRBV10-2 to TRBJ2-5; perhaps TRBD2 as D (5 bases). Material: peripheral blood. The receptor was derived from a woman in her forties or fifties with COVID-19, enrolled during active disease. This CDR3 reads CASRGSGGETQYF. CDR3 DNA: TGCGCCAGCAGGGGAAGTGGAGGAGAGACCCAGTACTTC.